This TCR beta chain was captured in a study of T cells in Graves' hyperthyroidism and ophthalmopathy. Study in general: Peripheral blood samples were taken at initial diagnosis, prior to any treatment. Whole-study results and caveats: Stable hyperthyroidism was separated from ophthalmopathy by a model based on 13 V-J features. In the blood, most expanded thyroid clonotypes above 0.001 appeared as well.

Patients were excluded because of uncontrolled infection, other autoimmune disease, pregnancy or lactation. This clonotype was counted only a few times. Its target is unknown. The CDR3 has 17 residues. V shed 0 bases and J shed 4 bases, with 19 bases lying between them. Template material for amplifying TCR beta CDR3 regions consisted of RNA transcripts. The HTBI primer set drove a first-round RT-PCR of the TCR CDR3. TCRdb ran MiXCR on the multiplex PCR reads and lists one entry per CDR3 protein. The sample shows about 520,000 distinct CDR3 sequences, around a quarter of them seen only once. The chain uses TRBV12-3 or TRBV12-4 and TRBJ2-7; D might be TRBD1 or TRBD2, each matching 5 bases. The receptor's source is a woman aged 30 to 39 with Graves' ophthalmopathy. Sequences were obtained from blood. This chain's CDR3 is CASSLAWGSEGAYEQYF. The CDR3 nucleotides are TGTGCCAGCAGTTTAGCGTGGGGGTCCGAAGGGGCATACGAGCAGTACTTC.